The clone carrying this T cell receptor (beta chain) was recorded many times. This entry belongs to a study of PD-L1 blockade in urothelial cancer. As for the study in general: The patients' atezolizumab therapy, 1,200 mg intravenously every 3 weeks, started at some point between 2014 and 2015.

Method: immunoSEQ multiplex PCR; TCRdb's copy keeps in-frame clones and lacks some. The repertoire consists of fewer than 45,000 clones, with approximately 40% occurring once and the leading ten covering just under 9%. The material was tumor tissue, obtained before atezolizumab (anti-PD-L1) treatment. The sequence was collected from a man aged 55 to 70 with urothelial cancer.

CDR3 sequence: CASSQEDRAADEQYF. In nucleotides, the CDR3 is TGCGCCAGCAGCCAAGAGGACAGGGCGGCGGACGAGCAGTACTTC. The V and J genes are TRBV4-1 and TRBJ2-7; 8 bases agree with TRBD1. The trim removed 0 bases at V and 5 bases at J, leaving 6 bases unmatched. Germline lookup yields CDR1 MGHRA and CDR2 YSYEKL. The CDR3 spans 15 residues.